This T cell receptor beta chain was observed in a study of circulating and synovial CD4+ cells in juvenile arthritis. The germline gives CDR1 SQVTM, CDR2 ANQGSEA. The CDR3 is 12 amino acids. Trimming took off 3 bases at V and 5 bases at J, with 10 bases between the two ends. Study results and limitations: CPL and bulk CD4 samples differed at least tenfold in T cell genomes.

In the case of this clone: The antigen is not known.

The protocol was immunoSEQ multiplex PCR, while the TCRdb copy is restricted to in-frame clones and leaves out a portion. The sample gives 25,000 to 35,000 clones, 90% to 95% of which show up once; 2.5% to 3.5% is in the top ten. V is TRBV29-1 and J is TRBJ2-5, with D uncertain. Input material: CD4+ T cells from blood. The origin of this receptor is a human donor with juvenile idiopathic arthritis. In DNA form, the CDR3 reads TGCAGCGTTGAGAAGCAGAGGGAGACCCAGTACTTC. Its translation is CSVEKQRETQYF.